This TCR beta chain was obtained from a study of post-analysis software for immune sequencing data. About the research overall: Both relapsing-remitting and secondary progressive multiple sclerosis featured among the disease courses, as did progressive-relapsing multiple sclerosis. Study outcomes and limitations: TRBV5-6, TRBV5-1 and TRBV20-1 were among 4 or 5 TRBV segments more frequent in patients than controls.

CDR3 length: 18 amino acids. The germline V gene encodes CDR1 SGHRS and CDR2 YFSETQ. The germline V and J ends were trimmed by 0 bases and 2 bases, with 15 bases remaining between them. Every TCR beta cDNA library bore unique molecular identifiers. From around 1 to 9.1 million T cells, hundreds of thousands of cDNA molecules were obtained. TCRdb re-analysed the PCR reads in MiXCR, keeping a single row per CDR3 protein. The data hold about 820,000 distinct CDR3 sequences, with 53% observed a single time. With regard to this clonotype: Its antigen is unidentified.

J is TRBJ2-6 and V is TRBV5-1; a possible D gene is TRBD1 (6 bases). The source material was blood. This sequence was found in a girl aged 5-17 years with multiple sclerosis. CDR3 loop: CASSLEGVEVPGANVLTF. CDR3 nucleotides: TGCGCCAGCAGCTTGGAGGGGGTAGAAGTCCCTGGGGCCAACGTCCTGACTTTC.